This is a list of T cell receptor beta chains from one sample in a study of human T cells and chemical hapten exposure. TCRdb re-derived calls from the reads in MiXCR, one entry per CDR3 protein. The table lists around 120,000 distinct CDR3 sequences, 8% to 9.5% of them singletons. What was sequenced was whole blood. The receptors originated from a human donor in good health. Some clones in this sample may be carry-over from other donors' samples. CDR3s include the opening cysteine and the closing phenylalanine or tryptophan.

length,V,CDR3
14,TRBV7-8,CASSPIAGRTEAFF
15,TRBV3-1,CASSSLAGEAGELFF
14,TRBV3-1,CASSPGLGSYEQYF
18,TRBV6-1,CASSEMTSGTLDEETQYF
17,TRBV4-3,CASSPSGRGRATDTQYF
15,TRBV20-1,CSARDLGGPTYEQYF
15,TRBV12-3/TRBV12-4,CASSLEAPGTGELFF
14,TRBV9,CASSVGSATDTQYF
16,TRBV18,CASSPSAGVVYNEQFF
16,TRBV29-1,CSVKGGTNTNTGELFF
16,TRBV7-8,CASSSTKQGHLNEQFF
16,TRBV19,CASSYGTSGWEETQYF
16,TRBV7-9,CASSFGPGRGTDTQYF
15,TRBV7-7,CASSQSYGGTDTQYF
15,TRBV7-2,CASSSTAMNTGELFF
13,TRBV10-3,CAISESTGYEQYF
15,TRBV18,CASSPPSGFETEAFF
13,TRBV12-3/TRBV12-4,CASGLAENQPQHF
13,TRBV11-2,CASSFGLQETQYF
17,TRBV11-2,CASSPPHAGAPYNEQFF
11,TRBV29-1,CSVVAGDTIYF
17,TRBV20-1,CSASPGTGGWSNQPQHF
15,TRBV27,CASSFRDPNYNEQFF
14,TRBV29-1,CSVRTGPAGYGYTF
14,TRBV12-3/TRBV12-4,CASTITGTPYEQYF
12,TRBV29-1,CSVKGFATEAFF
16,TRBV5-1,CASSFPGLAGVREQFF
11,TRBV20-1,CSARYGAEAFF
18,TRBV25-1,CASSEGGQGVEFNQPQHF
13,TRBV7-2,CASSPLTQGGEYF
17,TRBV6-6,CASSSPGLAGSVYEQYF
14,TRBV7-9,CASRWTGADEKLFF
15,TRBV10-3,CAIRTGLADTGELFF
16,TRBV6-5,CASSLGQAIMNTEAFF
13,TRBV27,CASSSTGDSPLHF
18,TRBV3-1,CASSQRKTGEVGGNEQFF
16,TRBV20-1,CSAPGLPLPSQETQYF
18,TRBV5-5,CASSLRTGIVAGANVLTF